This T cell receptor beta chain was identified in a study of cytomegalovirus exposure and HLA in healthy donors. Primers included in the PCR were 60 Vbeta and 13 Jbeta primers. Some clones are missing from TCRdb's copy, which holds only in-frame ones; the method was immunoSEQ multiplex PCR. This table holds over 150,000 clones, about 83% found once. Findings and limits, study-wide: The sole available immune exposure information was CMV serostatus. Researchers counted roughly 150 TCR beta chains as cytomegalovirus-associated.

About this clone itself: The target antigen is unknown.

Germline values: CDR1 SGHRS, CDR2 YFSETQ. There are 14 residues in the CDR3. Between the trimmed V and J ends, which lost 4 bases and 1 base, there was a span of 11 bases. Sequenced: PBMCs. This chain connects TRBV5-1 to TRBJ1-2; D unclear. This clonotype was sampled from a girl aged 10 to 17 in good health and CMV-seropositive. The CDR3 spells CASSPDGGNYGYTF. Here the CDR3 DNA reads TGCGCCAGCAGCCCCGACGGAGGTAACTATGGCTACACCTTC.